These T cell receptor beta chains were read from a single sample in a study of blood T cells in healthy people across ages. TCRdb used MiXCR to reprocess the 5' RACE reads, holding one entry per CDR3 protein. In the table there are about 1.5 million distinct CDR3 sequences, 35% to 45% of which are singletons. What was sequenced was blood. These receptor sequences come from a woman aged 18-35 years in good health. Both conserved end residues are part of each CDR3. The order of the fields is J gene, clone size, V gene, D gene, CDR3 DNA, CDR3 protein. The D gene is left open where the match is weak. Rows may omit the clone size; those that give it use once, few, many or a size class.

TRBJ1-2	few	TRBV5-1	-	TGCGCCAGCAGCGAACCGGACAGCCCCTATGGCTACACCTTC	CASSEPDSPYGYTF
TRBJ1-6	-	TRBV4-3	-	TGCGCCAGCAGCCAACGTCGGGCAGGGAATAAATCACCCCTCCACTTT	CASSQRRAGNKSPLHF
TRBJ2-5	few	TRBV28	-	TGTGCCACCGACAACTACAATGAGCAGTACTTC	CATDNYNEQYF
TRBJ1-4	once	TRBV12-3/TRBV12-4	-	TGTGCCAGCAGTTTAGCGGGGGGGCCTAAGGAAAAACTGTTTTTT	CASSLAGGPKEKLFF
TRBJ1-3	-	TRBV14	-	TGTGCCAGCAGCCAACCGCAATCCAGAAACACCATATATTTT	CASSQPQSRNTIYF
TRBJ1-1	once	TRBV7-8	-	TGTGCCAGCAGCTTCCTGGGAAACAGGGCGAACACTGAAGCTTTCTTT	CASSFLGNRANTEAFF
TRBJ2-1	few	TRBV12-3/TRBV12-4	TRBD1	TGTGCCAGCAGTTTCGGACAGGATTTAGAGCAGTTCTTC	CASSFGQDLEQFF
TRBJ2-5	-	TRBV6-6	-	TGTGCCAGCAGCCTGACCCTGGGGGGCATCAATGAGCAGTACTTC	CASSLTLGGINEQYF
TRBJ2-2	-	TRBV4-2	-	TGTGCCAGCAACCAGGGGGAGGACACCGGGGAGCTGTTTTTT	CASNQGEDTGELFF
TRBJ2-7	few	TRBV12-3/TRBV12-4	-	TGTGCCAGCACTCCGGGTCCCAGTTTCTACGAGCAGTACTTC	CASTPGPSFYEQYF
TRBJ2-1	few	TRBV6-5	-	TGTGCCAGCAGTTACGGGGGTAGCTCGTTTAATGAGCAGTTCTTC	CASSYGGSSFNEQFF
TRBJ2-6	-	TRBV12-3/TRBV12-4	-	TGTGCCAGCAGTTTACAGCACTCTGGGGCCAACGTCCTGACTTTC	CASSLQHSGANVLTF
TRBJ1-2	many	TRBV9	-	TGTGCCAGCAGCGTAGACGAATCTGGCTACACCTTC	CASSVDESGYTF
TRBJ2-7	-	TRBV6-5	-	TGTGCCAGCAGTTACTCCAGGGGTAGCTTCTACGAGCAGTACTTC	CASSYSRGSFYEQYF
TRBJ2-1	-	TRBV27	TRBD2	TGTGCCAGCACTCACACGAGCGGGGGCTCCTACAATGAGCAGTTCTTC	CASTHTSGGSYNEQFF
TRBJ2-1	-	TRBV20-1	TRBD2	TGCAGTGCTAGGTCTAGCGGGGGGTCGACTTACAATGAGCAGTTCTTC	CSARSSGGSTYNEQFF